These 28 T cell receptor beta chains came from one sample sequenced in a study of CD8+ T cells in alopecia areata. RNA, once extracted, was reverse transcribed into cDNA for use as the sequencing template. The assay was immunoSEQ multiplex PCR, and TCRdb's table has in-frame clones only and misses some. In the table there are 250,000 to 350,000 clones, around 64% of which are singletons. As to treatment: oral pan-JAK inhibitor, 5-10 mg twice daily. The sample here was CD4+ T cells sorted from blood, taken at week 52, from a patient treated with tofacitinib. The receptor source for this set is a human donor with alopecia areata.

The sample holds a few counts of this clone. The rearrangement joins TRBV7-9 to TRBJ2-3; no definite D call. The germline gives CDR1 SEHNR, CDR2 FQNEAQ (reference sequence). The CDR3 runs to 14 residues. The V and J ends lost 8 bases and 0 bases respectively, with 12 bases between them. The CDR3 DNA reads TGTGCCAGCGGCCTTGTCGGAAGCACAGATACGCAGTATTTT. It translates to CASGLVGSTDTQYF.

The chain is built from TRBV5-6 and TRBJ1-1; no definite D call. Germline V gene lookup returns CDR1 SGHDT and CDR2 YYEEEE. The CDR3 extends over 12 amino acids. V dropped 4 bases and J dropped 4 bases, with 8 bases sitting between them. The CDR3 region is CASSPRSTEAFF. CDR3 in DNA: TGTGCCAGCAGCCCCCGGAGCACTGAAGCTTTCTTT.

The chain links TRBV7-9 to TRBJ2-5; D not resolved. Germline loops: CDR1 SEHNR, CDR2 FQNEAQ (reference sequence). Trimming removed 3 bases at V and 2 bases at J, with 7 bases between. This CDR3 is built from 13 residues. The CDR3 coding sequence is TGTGCCAGCAGCTTTGACAAGCAAGAGACCCAGTACTTC. Encoded protein: CASSFDKQETQYF.

Only a few counts were recorded for this clone. V and J are TRBV6-5 and TRBJ1-2; D unresolved. CDR1 MNHEY and CDR2 SVGAGI come from the germline V gene. The V gene lost 5 bases and the J gene lost 7 bases, with 11 bases spanning the gap. The CDR3 extends over 12 amino acids. The CDR3: CASSALVGGYTF. The CDR3 DNA is TGTGCCAGCAGTGCCTTAGTGGGTGGCTACACCTTC.

The CDR3 DNA follows: TGTGCCAGCGGACAGCAAGAGACCCAGTACTTC. Protein: CASGQQETQYF. V usage is TRBV19 and J usage is TRBJ2-5, with a tentative D call TRBD1 (6 bases). This CDR3 has 11 amino acids. The V gene lost 9 bases and the J gene lost 2 bases, with 7 bases spanning the gap. Germline loops: CDR1 LNHDA, CDR2 SQIVND (reference sequence).

The J gene is TRBJ2-3, the V gene TRBV6-5; 11 bases fit TRBD2. The CDR3 sequence is 15 residues long. Germline CDR1 and CDR2: MNHEY and SVGAGI. With 5 bases clipped from V and 6 bases from J, the junction kept 7 bases outside the gene matches. CDR3 in amino acids: CASSKGTSGPDTQYF. The CDR3 DNA sequence: TGTGCCAGCAGTAAGGGGACTAGCGGTCCCGATACGCAGTATTTT.

This clone showed up just a few times. The chain uses TRBV4-3 and TRBJ1-6; D might be TRBD1 (5 bases). V dropped 1 base and J dropped 9 bases, with 7 bases sitting between them. The CDR3 has 13 residues. CDR1 is LGHNA, CDR2 YSLEER, per germline. The CDR3 spells CASSQVGGSPLHF. The CDR3, as DNA: TGCGCCAGCAGCCAAGTTGGGGGTTCACCCCTCCACTTT.

The chain employs TRBV25-1 and TRBJ1-5; D possibly corresponds to TRBD1 (5 bases). The CDR3 loop spans 17 amino acids. Per the germline V gene, CDR1 is MGHDK and CDR2 is SYGVNS. The V end was cut by 4 bases, the J end by 3 bases, with 19 bases between. CDR3 nucleotides: TGTGCCAGCAGTGTTCCTGGGGCTGGACCACCCAATCAGCCCCAGCATTTT. Protein: CASSVPGAGPPNQPQHF.

This chain uses TRBV30 with TRBJ1-6; possible D gene TRBD1, 5 bases. CDR1 is GTSNPN, CDR2 SVGIG, per germline (reference sequence). V was trimmed by 0 bases and J by 5 bases, leaving 14 bases between them. This CDR3 is built from 16 residues. CDR3 bases: TGTGCCTGGAGTGTACCCAGAGGACAACATAATTCACCCCTCCACTTT. This encodes CAWSVPRGQHNSPLHF.

This clone was counted a single time. This sequence joins TRBV6-6 and TRBJ1-5; D is uncertain. CDR1 MNHNY and CDR2 SVGAGI come from the germline V gene (reference sequence). The CDR3 is 15 amino acids. The V gene lost 4 bases and the J gene lost 7 bases, with 17 bases spanning the gap. CDR3 residues: CASSLHVAASQPQHF. For the CDR3, the DNA is TGTGCCAGCAGTTTACATGTGGCAGCCAGCCAGCCCCAGCATTTT.

V is TRBV9 and J is TRBJ1-2; no firm D call. The CDR3 runs to 12 residues. Germline V CDR1 and CDR2: SGDLS, YYNGEE. Trimming removed 2 bases at V and 7 bases at J, with 9 bases between. This CDR3 is CASSVAAGGYTF. Written as DNA, the CDR3 is TGTGCCAGCAGCGTGGCCGCCGGTGGCTACACCTTC.

The chain joins TRBV15 to TRBJ1-2; D uncertain. V shed 0 bases and J shed 2 bases, with 13 bases lying between them. CDR1 LNHNV and CDR2 YYDKDF come from the germline V gene (reference sequence). The CDR3 is 16 residues long. In DNA form, the CDR3 reads TGTGCCACCAGCAGAGATCTGTTGGCCGGGAACTATGGCTACACCTTC. Its protein is CATSRDLLAGNYGYTF.

This clone appeared a single time. The V and J genes are TRBV20-1 and TRBJ1-1; no definite D call. V lost 6 bases to trimming and J lost 4 bases, with 9 bases between them. The CDR3 runs to 11 residues. The germline V gene encodes CDR1 DFQATT and CDR2 SNEGSKA (reference sequence). DNA of the CDR3: TGCAGTGCCGCGGCCCCCACTGAAGCTTTCTTT. It is translated as CSAAAPTEAFF.

The rearrangement joins TRBV20-1 to TRBJ1-2; D remains unclear. The CDR3 contains 11 residues. CDR1 and CDR2 (germline): DFQATT, SNEGSKA (reference sequence). Between the trimmed V and J ends, which lost 5 bases and 7 bases, there was a span of 11 bases. The CDR3 sequence is CSAPLQPGYTF. CDR3 DNA: TGCAGTGCTCCATTGCAACCTGGCTACACCTTC.

The V and J genes are TRBV25-1 and TRBJ2-6, with a weak D call TRBD1 (5 bases). Germline assignment: CDR1 MGHDK and CDR2 SYGVNS. The CDR3 runs 17 residues. V lost 1 base to trimming and J lost 0 bases, with 10 bases between them. The CDR3 sequence is CASSEWGSNSGANVLTF. The DNA of the CDR3 is TGTGCCAGCAGTGAATGGGGCAGTAACTCTGGGGCCAACGTCCTGACTTTC.

For this clone: The junction departs from the called germline gene at one end, perhaps through a read error. J is TRBJ2-7 and V is TRBV30, with unresolved D. The length of the CDR3 is 12 residues. Germline V gives CDR1 GTSNPN, CDR2 SVGIG (reference sequence). The CDR3 here is CAWSVLGPATIF. CDR3 nucleotide sequence: TGTGCCTGGAGTGTACTGGGCCCGGCTACCATATTC.

The V call is TRBV7-2, the J call TRBJ1-2, with TRBD1 identical over 10 bases. Trimming took 4 bases from V and 7 from J; bases not matched to a gene: 9. The CDR3 has 15 residues. The germline V gene has CDR1 SGHTA and CDR2 FQGNSA. The CDR3 DNA follows: TGTGCCAGCAGCTCACCCGACAGGGGGCAGGGTGGCTACACCTTC. Translation: CASSSPDRGQGGYTF.

The J gene is TRBJ2-7, the V gene TRBV13; D may correspond to TRBD1 or TRBD2 (6 bases each). The CDR3 contains 13 residues. Germline CDR1 PRHDT, CDR2 FYEKMQ (reference sequence). The ends were cut back, 5 bases at V and 2 bases at J, with 10 bases in the middle. The DNA for the CDR3 is TGTGCCAGCAGCCGGGGGACAACCTACGAGCAGTACTTC. Protein: CASSRGTTYEQYF.

Only a few counts were recorded for this clone. This rearrangement joins TRBV6-6 to TRBJ2-7; TRBD2 might be the D (6 bases). CDR1 is MNHNY, CDR2 SVGAGI, per germline (reference sequence). The CDR3 sequence is 14 residues long. The V and J ends lost 6 bases and 5 bases respectively, with 17 bases between them. The CDR3 DNA reads as TGTGCCAGCAGCCCCGGGGGAGTTTCCCACGAGCAGTACTTC. This translates into CASSPGGVSHEQYF.

The V call is TRBV15, the J call TRBJ2-3; 7 bases agree with TRBD1. The CDR3 totals 15 residues. Germline values: CDR1 LNHNV, CDR2 YYDKDF (reference sequence). Trimming at V came to 5 bases and at J to 1 base, leaving 6 bases not matched to a gene. The CDR3 here is CATSQGGRGTDTQYF. DNA for the CDR3: TGTGCCACCAGCCAAGGGGGCAGAGGCACAGATACGCAGTATTTT.

This rearrangement joins TRBV25-1 to TRBJ1-2, with D possibly being TRBD1 (5 bases). The length of the CDR3 is 14 residues. The V gene lost 11 bases and the J gene lost 6 bases, with 22 bases spanning the gap. In germline, CDR1 is MGHDK, CDR2 SYGVNS. For the CDR3, the DNA is TGTGCCTCCGCCAGCGAACGAAGGGGCCATGGCTACACCTTC. Its translation is CASASERRGHGYTF.

The V and J genes are TRBV30 and TRBJ1-5; D not resolved. Germline V gene sequence: CDR1 GTSNPN, CDR2 SVGIG (reference sequence). There are 13 residues in the CDR3. Trimming stripped 4 bases from V and 3 bases from J, with 10 bases between. The CDR3 loop is CAWTSDYNQPQHF. The CDR3 DNA reads TGTGCCTGGACCTCGGACTACAATCAGCCCCAGCATTTT. Complete variable domain (other parts from reference TRBV30 and TRBJ1-5): SQTIHQWPATLVQPVGSPLSLECTVEGTSNPNLYWYRQAAGRGLQLLFYSVGIGQISSEVPQNLSASRPQDRQFILSSKKLLLSDSGFYLCAWTSDYNQPQHFGDGTRLSIL.

This chain joins TRBV27 and TRBJ2-2; no clear D. V lost 8 bases and J 10 bases, leaving 11 bases between the germline ends. The CDR3 has 11 residues. CDR1 and CDR2 (germline): MNHEY, SMNVEV (reference sequence). Here the CDR3 DNA reads TGTGCCAGCGGTGCCTGGCAGGAGCTGTTTTTT. Amino acid sequence: CASGAWQELFF.

This clone was found a few times. The chain combines TRBV15 with TRBJ1-2; D is unclear. Trimming shortened V by 0 bases and J by 7 bases, and 12 bases separated the two germline ends. This CDR3 is built from 14 residues. Germline CDR1 reads LNHNV; CDR2 reads YYDKDF (reference sequence). CDR3 loop: CATSRDHGEGGYTF. CDR3 nucleotide sequence: TGTGCCACCAGCAGAGATCATGGCGAGGGTGGCTACACCTTC.

V is TRBV15 and J is TRBJ1-2; D may be TRBD1 (5 bases). This CDR3 is 11 amino acids long. Trimming cost V 8 bases and J 6 bases, with 10 bases left between them. Germline V gives CDR1 LNHNV, CDR2 YYDKDF (reference sequence). CDR3 nucleotides: TGTGCCACCCAAGGGACCGATGGCTACACCTTC. Amino acid sequence: CATQGTDGYTF.

This clone showed up just once. V gene TRBV27 combines with J gene TRBJ1-1; TRBD1 matches at 10 bases. This CDR3 has 14 residues. J lost 5 bases, V lost 4 bases, and 4 bases had no gene match. Per the germline V gene, CDR1 is MNHEY and CDR2 is SMNVEV (reference sequence). The CDR3 loop reads CASSSTGGFTEAFF. CDR3 nucleotides: TGTGCCAGCAGTTCGACAGGGGGCTTTACTGAAGCTTTCTTT.

This sequence joins TRBV30 and TRBJ1-1; D call uncertain. The V end lost 6 bases, the J end lost 1 base, and 12 bases lay between the germline ends. Germline V CDR1 and CDR2: GTSNPN, SVGIG (reference sequence). The length of the CDR3 is 13 residues. The CDR3 spells CACVNQPNTEAFF. In DNA, the CDR3 is TGTGCCTGCGTCAATCAACCGAACACTGAAGCTTTCTTT.

This chain links TRBV29-1 with TRBJ1-1; D is uncertain. Trimming took off 0 bases at V and 4 bases at J, with 9 bases between the two ends. The CDR3 extends over 13 amino acids. Germline CDR1 and CDR2: SQVTM and ANQGSEA. CDR3 region: CSVEEIVGTEAFF. The CDR3 region has the DNA TGCAGCGTTGAAGAAATTGTGGGCACTGAAGCTTTCTTT.